These 16 T cell receptor beta chains were all obtained from the same sample, sequenced in a study of shared clonotypes between healthy human individuals. Libraries were prepared by immunoSEQ multiplex PCR; TCRdb keeps only in-frame clonotypes and omits some of them. The sample shows roughly 86,000 clones, approximately 63% of them seen only once. What was sequenced was memory CD8+ T cells sorted from blood. Indicated subset: CD45RO+ cells pooled with CCR7-negative TemRA cells. Receptors were obtained from a man aged 25-45 years in good health.

The genes are TRBV28 and TRBJ2-2, with no clear D. Trimming left V 3 bases short and J 5 bases short, with 16 bases between. CDR3 length equals 16 residues. From germline, CDR1 is MDHEN and CDR2 SYDVKM. CDR3 sequence: CASSFFRLAKTGELFF. CDR3 nucleotide sequence: TGTGCCAGCAGTTTTTTTAGATTGGCTAAGACCGGGGAGCTGTTTTTT.

The gene calls are TRBV6-5 and TRBJ2-7; possible D gene TRBD1, 6 bases. V lost 0 bases and J lost 6, with 18 bases in between. The CDR3 has 16 amino acids. CDR1 MNHEY and CDR2 SVGAGI come from the germline V gene. The CDR3 reads CASSYSRGSISSEQYF. The CDR3 coding sequence is TGTGCCAGCAGTTACTCGAGGGGGTCCATCTCTTCCGAGCAGTACTTC.

The chain uses TRBV6-6 and TRBJ1-5; the D gene is possibly TRBD1 (5 bases). The CDR3 has 11 amino acids. V dropped 8 bases and J dropped 5 bases, with 7 bases sitting between them. CDR1 is MNHNY and CDR2 is SVGAGI in the germline V gene (reference sequence). The CDR3 DNA sequence: TGTGCCAGCGGCAGGGATCAGCCCCAGCATTTT. This codes for CASGRDQPQHF.

V gene TRBV29-1 combines with J gene TRBJ2-1, with 8 bases identical to TRBD1. Germline lookup yields CDR1 SQVTM and CDR2 ANQGSEA. Trimming removed 0 bases from V and 0 bases from J; junction bases left unmatched: 1. This CDR3 region has 15 residues. The CDR3 DNA is TGCAGCGTTGAAGACAGGGGGCGCTCCTACAATGAGCAGTTCTTC. Translation gives CSVEDRGRSYNEQFF.

The chain couples TRBV5-1 to TRBJ2-7; 7 bases map to TRBD1. The CDR3 is 14 amino acids. CDR1 SGHRS and CDR2 YFSETQ come from the germline V gene. V trimming: 4 bases; J trimming: 5 bases; junction bases outside the gene matches: 9. This CDR3 is CASSPGQRFHEQYF. The CDR3 nucleotides are TGCGCCAGCAGCCCGGGACAGAGGTTCCACGAGCAGTACTTC.

This chain uses TRBV4-2 with TRBJ1-2; 7 bases agree with TRBD1. Unmatched junction bases numbered 5, after V lost 2 bases and J lost 2 bases. CDR1 is LGHNA, CDR2 YNFKEQ, per germline. The CDR3 extends over 15 amino acids. CDR3 nucleotide sequence: TGTGCCAGCAGCCAAACCGGGACAGTGAACTATGGCTACACCTTC. Amino acid sequence: CASSQTGTVNYGYTF.

This rearrangement joins TRBV6-1 to TRBJ1-3, with 7 bases fitting TRBD1. Germline trimming cut 7 bases from V and 4 bases from J; bases unmatched to any gene: 4. The CDR3 is 13 residues long. Germline V CDR1 and CDR2: MNHNS, SASEGT. The CDR3 is CASKGGAGNTIYF. CDR3 sequence (DNA): TGTGCCAGCAAAGGGGGCGCAGGAAACACCATATATTTT.

The genes are TRBV7-2 and TRBJ2-3, with a possible D match to TRBD2 (6 bases). This CDR3 contains 14 residues. The V and J ends lost 4 bases and 2 bases respectively, with 10 bases between them. Germline V gives CDR1 SGHTA, CDR2 FQGNSA. The CDR3 here is CASSSWGDTDTQYF. The CDR3 DNA reads TGTGCCAGCAGCTCGTGGGGGGACACAGATACGCAGTATTTT.

The rearrangement joins TRBV6-6 to TRBJ1-1; TRBD1 matches at 9 bases. The junction had 2 bases not matched to a gene; V was cut back by 2 bases and J by 10 bases. This CDR3 spans 12 amino acids. Germline V gene data show CDR1 as MNHNY and CDR2 as SVGAGI (reference sequence). The CDR3 is CASSYLGQGAFF. For the CDR3, the DNA is TGTGCCAGCAGTTACCTGGGACAGGGAGCTTTCTTT.

This chain links TRBV6-4 with TRBJ2-3, with 9 bases identical to TRBD1. V lost 4 bases, J lost 2 bases, and 1 base stayed unmatched. Per germline, CDR1 MRHNA and CDR2 SNTAGT. The CDR3 runs 14 residues. The CDR3 is CASSGTGATDTQYF. CDR3 coding DNA: TGTGCCAGCAGTGGGACAGGGGCCACAGATACGCAGTATTTT.

The rearrangement uses TRBV7-9 and TRBJ2-1, with TRBD2 matching 13 bases. V shed 5 bases and J 9 bases; nucleotides not matched to a gene: 4. The germline V gene encodes CDR1 SEHNR and CDR2 FQNEAQ (reference sequence). The CDR3 is 14 amino acids. This CDR3 is CASSPTSGRGEQFF. Here the CDR3 DNA reads TGTGCCAGCAGCCCAACTAGCGGGAGGGGTGAGCAGTTCTTC.

The chain couples TRBV30 to TRBJ2-5; 12 nucleotides align to TRBD2. Germline CDR1 reads GTSNPN; CDR2 reads SVGIG (reference sequence). The CDR3 spans 14 residues. V shed 8 bases and J 5 bases; nucleotides not matched to a gene: 9. The CDR3 coding sequence is TGTGCCGGACGTCTAGCGGGAGGGGGGGAGACCCAGTACTTC. This gives the protein CAGRLAGGGETQYF.

The genes are TRBV7-6 and TRBJ2-1; D unclear. The ends were cut back, 5 bases at V and 0 bases at J, with 14 bases in the middle. Per germline, CDR1 SGHVS and CDR2 FNYEAQ. The CDR3 has 16 amino acids. DNA of the CDR3: TGTGCCAGCAGCCTATTAGAGGCGGCCTCCTACAATGAGCAGTTCTTC. This gives the protein CASSLLEAASYNEQFF. The whole variable domain, remainder taken from reference TRBV7-6 and TRBJ2-1, is GAGVSQSPRYKVTKRGQDVALRCDPISGHVSLYWYRQALGQGPEFLTYFNYEAQQDKSGLPNDRFSAERPEGSISTLTIQRTEQRDSAMYRCASSLLEAASYNEQFFGPGTRLTVL.

The chain links TRBV10-1 to TRBJ2-1; D is perhaps TRBD2 (6 bases). The CDR3 sequence is 13 residues long. The germline gives CDR1 WNHNN, CDR2 SYGVQD (reference sequence). Trimming pared 8 bases from V and 0 bases from J, leaving 8 bases between. CDR3 DNA: TGCGCCAGCGGGGGGTCCTCCTACAATGAGCAGTTCTTC. This encodes CASGGSSYNEQFF.

To note about this clone: Other DNA sequences from this sample encode an identical CDR3 as well. The J gene is TRBJ2-1, the V gene TRBV30; 9 nucleotides line up with TRBD1. The V segment lost 8 bases and the J segment 7 bases; nucleotides outside the gene matches: 9. CDR1 is GTSNPN, CDR2 SVGIG, per germline (reference sequence). CDR3 length: 13 amino acids. The DNA of the CDR3 is TGTGCCATAGAAGGACAGGGGAAGAATGAGCAGTTCTTC. It encodes CAIEGQGKNEQFF.

The V and J genes are TRBV5-8 and TRBJ1-1, with unresolved D. Trimming removed 2 bases from V and 3 bases from J, with 2 bases in between. This CDR3 has 11 residues. Per the germline V gene, CDR1 is SGHTS and CDR2 is YDEGEE. The CDR3 nucleotides are TGTGCCAGCAGCTTAGACACTGAAGCTTTCTTT. Translating gives CASSLDTEAFF. Drawing the rest from reference TRBV5-8 and TRBJ1-1, the complete variable domain is EAGVTQSPTHLIKTRGQQATLRCSPISGHTSVYWYQQALGLGLQFLLWYDEGEERNRGNFPPRFSGRQFPNYSSELNVNALELEDSALYLCASSLDTEAFFGQGTRLTVV.